Each of the 10 T cell receptor beta chains below was sequenced from the same sample in a study of blood T cells in healthy people across ages. Next came a second PCR, run for about 6 to 12 cycles, which used a sample-barcoded 5' primer along with a J-beta primer mix. TCRdb reanalysed the 5' RACE reads using MiXCR and keeps one entry per CDR3 protein. Here the sample spans under 950,000 distinct CDR3 sequences, 22% being singletons. Specimen: blood. The receptors come from an older man in good health.

As for this clonotype: A read error may produce the germline difference seen at one junction end. The chain uses TRBV4-1 and TRBJ2-5; no clear D. Germline CDR1 MGHRA, CDR2 YSYEKL. The CDR3 loop spans 16 amino acids. In DNA, the CDR3 is TGTGCCAGCAGCCTACCGGACCTTCGGTACCAAGAGACCCAGTACTTC. It is translated as CASSLPDLRYQETQYF.

The chain combines TRBV5-1 with TRBJ1-2; TRBD1 matches 12 bases. V was pared by 2 bases and J by 8 bases, with 10 bases of the junction left unmatched. The germline V gene has CDR1 SGHRS and CDR2 YFSETQ. This CDR3 has 16 amino acids. The CDR3 region has the DNA TGCGCCAGCAGCTTTACCGGGACAGGGGGCGTATTGGGCTACACCTTC. This translates into CASSFTGTGGVLGYTF.

The table lists this clonotype with a few counts. V and J are TRBV7-2 and TRBJ1-2; 8 nucleotides agree with TRBD1. CDR1 is SGHTA and CDR2 is FQGNSA in the germline V gene. CDR3 length equals 14 residues. Trimming at V came to 4 bases and at J to 4 bases, leaving 5 bases not matched to a gene. CDR3 protein: CASSWTGIGYGYTF. The CDR3, as DNA: TGTGCCAGCAGCTGGACAGGGATCGGCTATGGCTACACCTTC.

This clonotype was observed a single time. The V gene is TRBV12-3 or TRBV12-4, the J gene TRBJ1-5, with D perhaps TRBD1 (5 bases). The length of the CDR3 is 15 residues. The V end lost 3 bases, the J end lost 1 base, and 10 bases lay between the germline ends. In DNA form, the CDR3 reads TGTGCCAGCAGTTTTCAGGGTTTGAGCAATCAGCCCCAGCATTTT. It yields the protein CASSFQGLSNQPQHF.

The V gene is TRBV28, the J gene TRBJ2-1, with D unclear. The CDR3 is made up of 15 amino acids. Germline lookup yields CDR1 MDHEN and CDR2 SYDVKM. V was pared by 3 bases and J by 6 bases, with 15 bases between. The CDR3 sequence: CASSFQANLGNEQFF. The CDR3 DNA follows: TGTGCCAGCAGTTTTCAGGCTAACCTTGGCAATGAGCAGTTCTTC.

This clonotype has just a few counts. V is TRBV7-8 and J is TRBJ1-5; maybe TRBD1 (5 bases). The CDR3 contains 14 residues. Germline CDR1 and CDR2: SGHVS and FQNEAQ. V gave up 2 bases and J gave up 10 bases, with 15 bases separating them. CDR3 DNA sequence: TGTGCCAGCAGCTTACGAGACAGTACTAATCCCCAGCATTTT. Its protein product is CASSLRDSTNPQHF.

This clonotype has only a few counts. In DNA form, the CDR3 reads TGCAGCGTTGAAGGATACGCAGGGAGCTCTGGAAACACCATATATTTT. It encodes CSVEGYAGSSGNTIYF. V usage is TRBV29-1 and J usage is TRBJ1-3; tentative D call: TRBD1 (5 bases). The CDR3 totals 16 residues. V shed 1 base and J shed 0 bases, with 13 bases lying between them. CDR1 and CDR2 from the germline V gene are SQVTM and ANQGSEA.

On this clonotype itself: A read error may explain this, as a much larger clone is one base away. J is TRBJ2-5 and V is TRBV25-1; possibly TRBD1 for D (6 bases). This CDR3 region has 14 residues. Looked up from germline, CDR1 is MGHDK and CDR2 is SYGVNS. The CDR3 protein is CANSARQVVETQYF. In DNA, the CDR3 is TGTGCCAACAGTGCGCGACAGGTGGTGGAGACCCAGTACTTC.

This clonotype was seen a handful of times. The V and J genes are TRBV5-1 and TRBJ2-1; 7 bases align to TRBD2. The CDR3 loop spans 16 amino acids. Per germline, CDR1 SGHRS and CDR2 YFSETQ. V shed 4 bases and J 0 bases; nucleotides not matched to a gene: 7. The CDR3 nucleotides read TGCGCCAGCAGCCAACTAGCGCCGAGCTCCTACAATGAGCAGTTCTTC. Amino acid sequence: CASSQLAPSSYNEQFF.

The genes are TRBV20-1 and TRBJ1-1, with D hard to call. The CDR3 covers 13 residues. Per the germline V gene, CDR1 is DFQATT and CDR2 is SNEGSKA (reference sequence). The V end was cut by 3 bases, the J end by 1 base, with 9 bases between. The chain's CDR3 is CSARVRGNTEAFF. The CDR3 DNA reads as TGCAGTGCTAGGGTCCGGGGGAACACTGAAGCTTTCTTT.